The entry below describes one T cell receptor (beta chain). The sample is drawn from a study of blood T cell repertoires in COVID-19. Looking at the study overall: Spain, Italy and the United States supplied samples that represented acute and convalescent COVID-19. The cDNA or gDNA used as material had been derived from T cells, B-cell-depleted T cells, or PBMCs.

Original methodology: Reference gene primers were amplified, and this amplification served to estimate nucleated cell counts. The repertoire was sequenced with immunoSEQ multiplex PCR; TCRdb's copy has only in-frame clones and lacks some. That table is the source of V, J and clone size, and D and trimming were worked out from the DNA. The sample contains hundreds of thousands of clones, nearly 90% of which appear only once. Trimming took 5 bases from V and 0 from J, leaving 23 bases between them. Germline-derived CDR1 and CDR2 are SGHVS and FNYEAQ. The CDR3 runs 19 residues. The sample was peripheral blood. The rearrangement links TRBV7-6 to TRBJ1-3; D might be TRBD1 (5 bases). The clonotype comes from a man between 18 and 29 years old with active or convalescent COVID-19. CDR3 loop: CASSPFDSHFINSGNTIYF. In nucleotides, the CDR3 is TGTGCCAGCAGCCCTTTTGACAGTCACTTCATAAACTCTGGAAACACCATATATTTT.